Here is one T cell receptor beta chain with its context. Its specificity is not known. PCR primers comprised 60 Vbeta and 13 Jbeta primers. The method was immunoSEQ multiplex PCR; TCRdb's version includes in-frame clones alone and lacks a portion of them. The repertoire has approximately 140,000 clones, approximately 79% of them found once; the top ten carry about 6.7%. CDR1 is MNHNY and CDR2 is SVGAGI in the germline V gene (reference sequence). The CDR3 loop spans 14 amino acids. Between the trimmed V and J ends, which lost 9 bases and 0 bases, there was a span of 12 bases. The sample is drawn from a study of cytomegalovirus exposure and HLA in healthy donors. On the study more broadly: Earlier, some 180 million T cells were analyzed, and about 120 million unique TCR beta sequences were found among them. General study results and limits: TRBV6-2, TRBV6-3 and some other V segments were excluded as indistinguishable. Several top significant clusters appeared, in a later analysis, to be linked to common viral pathogens. Despite most TCR sequences being rare, some public TCRs occurred in many donors.

Sequenced input: PBMCs. This receptor was identified in a woman between 40 and 50 years old in good health and CMV-seropositive. The chain joins TRBV6-6 to TRBJ1-3, with D maybe TRBD1 (6 bases). The CDR3 bases are TGTGCCAGTGAGGGGGGGAGCTCTGGAAACACCATATATTTT. This translates into CASEGGSSGNTIYF.